The 25 T cell receptor beta chains reported below all come from one sample, sequenced in a study of T-cell reconstitution after alpha-beta-depleted transplantation in children. This sample's TCRbeta library carried unique molecular identifier barcodes. TCRdb reanalysed the PCR reads using MiXCR and keeps one entry per CDR3 protein. The sample has 800,000 to 1,000,000 distinct CDR3 sequences; about 29% are singletons. The sample in question was PBMCs, mostly from graft donor cells, obtained 360 days after TCRalphabeta/CD19-depleted stem cell transplant. Source of these receptors: a boy in the first two years of life who had a stem cell transplant for SCID, so the T cells may come from the graft donor.

There are a few counts of this clonotype. The V gene is TRBV12-3 or TRBV12-4, the J gene TRBJ1-1, with D possibly matching TRBD1 (5 bases). Deletions cut 1 base from V and 4 bases from J, with 10 bases between. CDR3 length: 14 residues. CDR3 nucleotide sequence: TGTGCCAGCAGTTTAGGGGGTACAGGCACTGAAGCTTTCTTT. It codes for CASSLGGTGTEAFF.

The chain uses TRBV28 and TRBJ1-2; D uncertain. From germline, CDR1 is MDHEN and CDR2 SYDVKM. The ends were cut back, 10 bases at V and 0 bases at J, with 15 bases in the middle. The CDR3 is made up of 14 amino acids. The CDR3 DNA reads TGTGCCATGGGCCCCGGCGTCACTAACTATGGCTACACCTTC. This codes for CAMGPGVTNYGYTF.

A few counts support this clonotype. V usage is TRBV6-2 or TRBV6-3 and J usage is TRBJ2-7; D remains ambiguous. The germline CDR1 and CDR2 sequences are MNHEY and SVGEGT. The V gene lost 2 bases and the J gene lost 3 bases, with 11 bases spanning the gap. The CDR3 is 14 residues long. CDR3: CASSYPRPIYEQYF. In nucleotides, the CDR3 is TGTGCCAGCAGTTACCCGCGCCCTATCTACGAGCAGTACTTC.

This chain links TRBV12-3 or TRBV12-4 with TRBJ2-7; D is possibly TRBD1 (5 bases). Trimming shortened V by 4 bases and J by 4 bases, and 11 bases separated the two germline ends. The CDR3 consists of 13 residues. Here the CDR3 reads CASSSGAFYEQYF. CDR3 coding DNA: TGTGCCAGCAGTTCTGGGGCTTTTTACGAGCAGTACTTC.

This clonotype was picked up many times. V is TRBV6-1 and J is TRBJ1-2, with TRBD1 matching 7 bases. Germline V gene lookup returns CDR1 MNHNS and CDR2 SASEGT. V shed 6 bases, J shed 4 bases, and the junction held 5 bases outside the gene matches. CDR3 length: 13 residues. The CDR3, as DNA: TGTGCCAGCAGCTTCCGGGACAGCTATGGCTACACCTTC. Residues: CASSFRDSYGYTF.

The gene calls are TRBV7-9 and TRBJ2-3, with a tentative D call TRBD1 (5 bases). This CDR3 comprises 14 residues. V lost 4 bases, J lost 0 bases, and 8 bases lay in between. Looked up from germline, CDR1 is SEHNR and CDR2 is FQNEAQ (reference sequence). The CDR3 nucleotides are TGTGCCAGCAGCTGGTACAGGAGCACAGATACGCAGTATTTT. This translates into CASSWYRSTDTQYF.

The V gene is TRBV5-1, the J gene TRBJ1-5; unclear D gene. This CDR3 region has 15 residues. Per the germline V gene, CDR1 is SGHRS and CDR2 is YFSETQ. V gave up 2 bases and J gave up 3 bases, with 12 bases separating them. The CDR3 coding sequence is TGCGCCAGCAGCTTAGCAGGCTTAATCAATCAGCCCCAGCATTTT. Translated, it gives CASSLAGLINQPQHF.

A word on this clonotype: Its ends do not fully match the called genes, so a read error is possible. The chain links TRBV29-1 to TRBJ2-5; 7 bases match TRBD1. The CDR3 sequence is 12 residues long. Germline assignment: CDR1 SQVTM and CDR2 ANQGSEA. CDR3 protein: CNVGQVQETQYF. The CDR3 bases are TGCAACGTTGGACAGGTCCAAGAGACCCAGTACTTC.

V usage is TRBV29-1 and J usage is TRBJ2-5, with 9 bases aligning to TRBD1. CDR3 length: 13 amino acids. Trimming removed 7 bases from V and 5 bases from J; junction bases left unmatched: 8. In germline, CDR1 is SQVTM, CDR2 ANQGSEA. CDR3 protein: CSAGDRVIETQYF. CDR3 nucleotide sequence: TGCAGCGCGGGGGACAGGGTTATCGAGACCCAGTACTTC.

This clonotype was found a few times. The chain has TRBV19 and TRBJ1-5; 7 nucleotides line up with TRBD1. The V gene's germline CDR1 is LNHDA and CDR2 SQIVND (reference sequence). J lost 0 bases, V lost 3 bases, and 5 bases had no gene match. The CDR3 is 16 residues long. CDR3 nucleotide sequence: TGTGCCAGTAGTATCACAGGGGAGGATAGCAATCAGCCCCAGCATTTT. Translated, it gives CASSITGEDSNQPQHF.

The genes are TRBV6-2 or TRBV6-3 and TRBJ2-5, with D unresolved. The germline V gene encodes CDR1 MNHEY and CDR2 SVGEGT. This CDR3 comprises 15 residues. V gave up 6 bases and J gave up 5 bases, with 19 bases separating them. In nucleotides, the CDR3 is TGTGCCAGCAGGAACGGAGCTAAATCCTGGGAGACCCAGTACTTC. The encoded protein is CASRNGAKSWETQYF.

This clonotype occurred a few times. This chain connects TRBV7-2 to TRBJ2-3; 7 nucleotides agree with TRBD1. With 0 bases clipped from V and 3 bases from J, the junction kept 9 bases outside the gene matches. Germline V gene sequence: CDR1 SGHTA, CDR2 FQGNSA. This CDR3 spans 17 amino acids. CDR3 nucleotide sequence: TGTGCCAGCAGCTTAGCGTATGTGACAGGGAGTACAGATACGCAGTATTTT. Its protein product is CASSLAYVTGSTDTQYF. The full variable domain, with the rest looked up from reference TRBV7-2 and TRBJ2-3, is GAGVSQSPSNKVTEKGKDVELRCDPISGHTALYWYRQSLGQGLEFLIYFQGNSAPDKSGLPSDRFSAERTGGSVSTLTIQRTQQEDSAVYLCASSLAYVTGSTDTQYFGPGTRLTVL.

This clonotype was seen more than once but under ten times. The V and J genes are TRBV12-3 or TRBV12-4 and TRBJ2-1; 12 bases agree with TRBD2. The V gene end was trimmed by 5 bases and the J gene end by 4 bases; junction bases not matched to a gene: 18. The CDR3 consists of 20 residues. This CDR3 is CASSLRLILAGGQTYNEQFF. Written as DNA, the CDR3 is TGTGCCAGCAGTCTACGATTAATACTAGCGGGAGGACAAACTTACAATGAGCAGTTCTTC.

This clonotype was counted a few times. The gene calls are TRBV3-1 and TRBJ2-2; 11 bases map to TRBD2. The germline V gene encodes CDR1 LGHDT and CDR2 YNNKEL (reference sequence). V dropped 2 bases and J dropped 1; count of bases not matched to a gene: 3. The CDR3 has 17 amino acids. The CDR3 DNA is TGTGCCAGCAGCCAACCACTAGCGGGGGAGAACACCGGGGAGCTGTTTTTT. Amino acid sequence: CASSQPLAGENTGELFF.

The rearrangement joins TRBV12-3 or TRBV12-4 to TRBJ1-2; weak D call: TRBD1 (6 bases). The V end was cut by 1 base, the J end by 6 bases, with 15 bases between. The CDR3 covers 15 residues. CDR3: CASSLVGRGYHGYTF. DNA of the CDR3: TGTGCCAGCAGTTTAGTAGGAAGGGGGTATCATGGCTACACCTTC.

This clonotype was counted between two and nine times. The V call is TRBV5-1, the J call TRBJ2-3, with 7 bases matching TRBD1. The V segment lost 4 bases and the J segment 2 bases; nucleotides outside the gene matches: 10. This CDR3 spans 16 amino acids. The germline V gene encodes CDR1 SGHRS and CDR2 YFSETQ. Here the CDR3 reads CASSRTTGRDTDTQYF. The CDR3 nucleotides read TGCGCCAGCAGCCGAACGACAGGGCGCGACACAGATACGCAGTATTTT.

The V call is TRBV7-3, the J call TRBJ2-3, with D maybe TRBD1 (5 bases). The V gene lost 1 base and the J gene lost 0 bases, with 8 bases spanning the gap. Germline CDR1 is SGHTA and CDR2 is FQGTGA. CDR3 size: 15 residues. The CDR3 protein is CASSLKAGSTDTQYF. The CDR3 DNA is TGTGCCAGCAGCTTAAAGGCAGGGAGCACAGATACGCAGTATTTT.

V usage is TRBV7-2 and J usage is TRBJ2-7; the match to TRBD1 covers 7 bases. Germline V gene sequence: CDR1 SGHTA, CDR2 FQGNSA. CDR3 length equals 15 residues. V was pared by 3 bases and J by 0 bases, with 5 bases of the junction left unmatched. The CDR3 loop is CASSFYRGVSYEQYF. In DNA, the CDR3 is TGTGCCAGCAGCTTCTACAGGGGAGTCTCCTACGAGCAGTACTTC.

This clonotype was counted between two and nine times. The genes are TRBV5-1 and TRBJ2-1, with TRBD1 identical over 7 bases. The CDR3 runs to 16 residues. With V trimmed by 0 bases and J by 2 bases, 5 bases remained unmatched. The germline V gene encodes CDR1 SGHRS and CDR2 YFSETQ. CDR3 sequence reads: CASSLDGQATYNEQFF. CDR3 in DNA: TGCGCCAGCAGCTTGGATGGACAGGCCACCTACAATGAGCAGTTCTTC.

The rearrangement uses TRBV12-3 or TRBV12-4 and TRBJ1-1; D is uncertain. The CDR3 covers 14 residues. The V end lost 6 bases, the J end lost 1 base, and 12 bases lay between the germline ends. The CDR3 protein is CASRNGDRNTEAFF. CDR3 nucleotides: TGTGCCAGCAGAAACGGGGATAGGAACACTGAAGCTTTCTTT.

This clonotype was detected a few times. The chain has TRBV2 and TRBJ2-7; D is unclear. V shed 3 bases and J shed 6 bases, with 9 bases lying between them. The CDR3 covers 12 residues. Germline-derived CDR1 and CDR2 are SNHLY and FYNNEI. In DNA, the CDR3 is TGTGCCAGCAGTGACAGCTCCATCGAGCAGTACTTC. It is translated as CASSDSSIEQYF.

In this sample, this clonotype turned up a few times. The chain is built from TRBV11-2 and TRBJ2-3; D remains unclear. V shed 6 bases and J shed 6 bases, with 25 bases lying between them. The CDR3 loop spans 17 amino acids. Germline V gene lookup returns CDR1 SGHAT and CDR2 FQNNGV. In DNA form, the CDR3 reads TGTGCCAGCAGTTTCCGAGGAGCTCAGTTTGGCGCTGATACGCAGTATTTT. Protein sequence: CASSFRGAQFGADTQYF.

This clonotype was found a few times. The chain joins TRBV5-1 to TRBJ2-5; a possible D gene is TRBD2 (6 bases). The V and J ends lost 3 bases and 1 base respectively, with 10 bases between them. Germline V CDR1 and CDR2: SGHRS, YFSETQ. The CDR3 spans 14 residues. CDR3 in amino acids: CASSWGTSQETQYF. CDR3 DNA: TGCGCCAGCAGCTGGGGGACTTCCCAAGAGACCCAGTACTTC.

The V call is TRBV28, the J call TRBJ1-6, with a weak D call TRBD1 (5 bases). Looked up from germline, CDR1 is MDHEN and CDR2 is SYDVKM. V was pared by 6 bases and J by 7 bases, with 16 bases between. This CDR3 region has 15 residues. CDR3 protein: CASRDVGRTNSPLHF. For the CDR3, the DNA is TGTGCCAGCAGGGATGTTGGACGGACAAATTCACCCCTCCACTTT.

V gene TRBV20-1 combines with J gene TRBJ2-1; D remains ambiguous. The V end was cut by 4 bases, the J end by 6 bases, with 13 bases between. The CDR3 is made up of 13 amino acids. Looked up from germline, CDR1 is DFQATT and CDR2 is SNEGSKA (reference sequence). The CDR3 region is CSANAAAINEQFF. The CDR3 region has the DNA TGCAGTGCTAATGCGGCGGCGATCAATGAGCAGTTCTTC.